This entry lists 10 T cell receptor beta chains sequenced from one sample in a study of post-analysis software for immune sequencing data. TCR beta cDNA libraries had unique molecular identifiers. TCRdb used MiXCR to reprocess the PCR reads, holding one entry per CDR3 protein. This table has a few hundred thousand distinct CDR3 sequences, approximately 45% appearing once. Their specific antigens are unknown. Points from the study as a whole: About 5 TRBV segments, including TRBV5-6, TRBV5-1 and TRBV20-1, were more frequent in patients than controls.

Sequencing used blood. The receptors were sampled from a girl between 5 and 17 years old with multiple sclerosis.

Concerning this clonotype: Sequence at one end of the junction differs from germline and may be a read error. The rearrangement links TRBV5-1 to TRBJ2-1; D unclear. The CDR3 extends over 17 amino acids. Germline CDR1 and CDR2: SGHRS and YFSETQ. The CDR3 DNA reads as TGCGCCAGCAGCTTGAGGGCAGCTTCAAGCTCCTACAATGAGCGGTTCTTC. Translated, it gives CASSLRAASSSYNERFF.

Written as DNA, the CDR3 is TGTGCCTGGAGTGTATCACTAGCGGGGCACAATGAGCAGTTCTTC. Translation: CAWSVSLAGHNEQFF. The V and J genes are TRBV30 and TRBJ2-1, with 10 bases matching TRBD2. With 0 bases clipped from V and 5 bases from J, the junction kept 4 bases outside the gene matches. The CDR3 extends over 15 amino acids. Germline CDR1 GTSNPN, CDR2 SVGIG (reference sequence).

The J gene is TRBJ2-7, the V gene TRBV7-2, with 7 bases aligning to TRBD1. In germline, CDR1 is SGHTA, CDR2 FQGNSA. There are 14 residues in the CDR3. The V and J ends lost 4 bases and 3 bases, in that order; junction bases with no gene match: 6. The CDR3 spells CASSWGQNLYEQYF. Here the CDR3 DNA reads TGTGCCAGCAGCTGGGGACAGAACCTCTACGAGCAGTACTTC. The complete variable domain, with remaining parts taken from reference TRBV7-2 and TRBJ2-7, reads GAGVSQSPSNKVTEKGKDVELRCDPISGHTALYWYRQSLGQGLEFLIYFQGNSAPDKSGLPSDRFSAERTGGSVSTLTIQRTQQEDSAVYLCASSWGQNLYEQYFGPGTRLTVT.

This clonotype was observed a handful of times. The chain is built from TRBV20-1 and TRBJ2-1; the D call may be TRBD1 or TRBD2 (5 bases each). The V gene lost 0 bases and the J gene lost 9 bases, with 15 bases spanning the gap. CDR3 length equals 14 residues. Germline-derived CDR1 and CDR2 are DFQATT and SNEGSKA (reference sequence). The CDR3 coding sequence is TGCAGTGCTAGAGATCGGGGCCCCGAGGGTGAGCAGTTCTTC. Amino acid sequence: CSARDRGPEGEQFF.

This chain links TRBV21-1 with TRBJ2-5; the table's D call of TRBD2 was not tested on the DNA. The last part of the DNA fits TRBJ2-7 better; the J call may be wrong. TRBV21-1 corresponds to a pseudogene. The CDR3 is made up of 18 amino acids. The CDR3 protein is CASSKTPWLAGVNHEQYF. CDR3 DNA sequence: TGTGCCAGCAGCAAAACGCCCTGGCTAGCGGGAGTTAACCACGAGCAGTACTTC.

This clonotype was counted between two and nine times. A junction end diverges from the germline sequence, so it may reflect a read error. The V gene is TRBV3-1, the J gene TRBJ2-1, with D unresolved. The germline V gene encodes CDR1 LGHDT and CDR2 YNNKEL (reference sequence). The CDR3 has 13 amino acids. CDR3 sequence (DNA): TGTGCCGGCAGCCAAGATAGGTACAATGAGCAGTTCTTC. It codes for CAGSQDRYNEQFF.

V gene TRBV7-3 combines with J gene TRBJ2-1; TRBD1 is a possible D gene (5 bases). V lost 1 base and J lost 6, with 13 bases in between. CDR3 length: 15 residues. Germline V gene data show CDR1 as SGHTA and CDR2 as FQGTGA. The CDR3 loop reads CASSLKQATRNEQFF. DNA for the CDR3: TGTGCCAGCAGCTTAAAACAGGCGACCCGCAATGAGCAGTTCTTC. The variable domain in full, completed from reference TRBV7-3 and TRBJ2-1, reads GAGVSQTPSNKVTEKGKYVELRCDPISGHTALYWYRQSLGQGPEFLIYFQGTGAADDSGLPNDRFFAVRPEGSVSTLKIQRTERGDSAVYLCASSLKQATRNEQFFGPGTRLTVL.

V is TRBV9 and J is TRBJ2-4; no clear D. The DNA end is a closer match to TRBJ2-7, so the J assignment may be wrong. Germline loops: CDR1 SGDLS, CDR2 YYNGEE. This CDR3 region has 14 residues. CDR3 nucleotides: TGTGCCAGCAGCCCAGACGTATTGCCCTACGAGCAGTACTTC. It specifies CASSPDVLPYEQYF.

This clonotype has only a few counts. The CDR3 protein is CASYSGAAPYGYTF. The CDR3 nucleotides read TGTGCCAGCTATTCCGGGGCAGCTCCCTATGGCTACACCTTC. The chain recombines TRBV6-5 with TRBJ1-2; perhaps TRBD1 as D (5 bases). There are 14 residues in the CDR3. Between the trimmed V and J ends, which lost 8 bases and 4 bases, there was a span of 17 bases. The germline gives CDR1 MNHEY, CDR2 SVGAGI.

There are a few counts of this clonotype. V gene TRBV12-5 combines with J gene TRBJ2-1, with 11 nucleotides matching TRBD2. Germline values: CDR1 LGHNT, CDR2 FRNRAP. The CDR3 length is 15 residues. The V and J ends lost 5 bases and 6 bases, in that order; junction bases with no gene match: 6. The CDR3 protein is CASGPWTSGFNEQFF. For the CDR3, the DNA is TGTGCTAGTGGTCCTTGGACTAGCGGGTTCAATGAGCAGTTCTTC. The full variable domain, completed using reference TRBV12-5 and TRBJ2-1, is DARVTQTPRHKVTEMGQEVTMRCQPILGHNTVFWYRQTMMQGLELLAYFRNRAPLDDSGMPKDRFSAEMPDATLATLKIQPSEPRDSAVYFCASGPWTSGFNEQFFGPGTRLTVL.